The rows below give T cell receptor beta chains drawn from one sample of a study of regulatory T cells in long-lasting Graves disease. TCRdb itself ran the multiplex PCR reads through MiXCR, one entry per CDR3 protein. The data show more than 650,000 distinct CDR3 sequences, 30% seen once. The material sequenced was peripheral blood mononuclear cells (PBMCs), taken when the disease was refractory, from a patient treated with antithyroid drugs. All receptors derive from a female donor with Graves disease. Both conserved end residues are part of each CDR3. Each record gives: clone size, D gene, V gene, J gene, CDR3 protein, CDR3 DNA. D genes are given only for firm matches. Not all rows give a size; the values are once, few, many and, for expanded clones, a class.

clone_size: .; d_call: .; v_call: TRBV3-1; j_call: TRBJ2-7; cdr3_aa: CASSQGTVVSYEQYF; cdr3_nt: TGTGCCAGCAGCCAAGGCACAGTGGTTAGCTACGAGCAGTACTTC
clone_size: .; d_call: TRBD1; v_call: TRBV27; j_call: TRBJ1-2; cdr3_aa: CASSNHRGPGYGYTF; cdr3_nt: TGTGCCAGCAGCAACCACAGGGGTCCTGGCTATGGCTACACCTTC
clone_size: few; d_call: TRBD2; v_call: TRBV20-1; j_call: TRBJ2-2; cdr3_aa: CSASVISGRSGELFF; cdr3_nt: TGCAGTGCTTCGGTGATTAGCGGGAGGTCCGGGGAGCTGTTTTTT
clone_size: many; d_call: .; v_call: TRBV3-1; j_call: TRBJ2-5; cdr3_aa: CASSQGLETQYF; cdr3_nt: TGTGCCAGCAGCCAAGGGTTAGAGACCCAGTACTTC
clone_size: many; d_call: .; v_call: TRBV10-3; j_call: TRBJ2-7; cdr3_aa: CAISVSEYEQYF; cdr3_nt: TGTGCCATCAGTGTCTCTGAGTACGAGCAGTACTTC
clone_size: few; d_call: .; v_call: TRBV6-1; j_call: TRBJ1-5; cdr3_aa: CASGRGIQPQHF; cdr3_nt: TGTGCCAGCGGGCGGGGGATCCAGCCCCAGCATTTT
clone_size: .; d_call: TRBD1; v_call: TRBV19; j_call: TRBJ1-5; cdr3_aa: CASTPGQGGQPQHF; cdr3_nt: TGTGCCAGTACCCCTGGACAGGGTGGTCAGCCCCAGCATTTT
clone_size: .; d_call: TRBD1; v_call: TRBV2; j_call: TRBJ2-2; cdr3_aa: CASNGQGMSGELFF; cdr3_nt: TGTGCCAGTAATGGACAGGGTATGTCCGGGGAGCTGTTTTTT
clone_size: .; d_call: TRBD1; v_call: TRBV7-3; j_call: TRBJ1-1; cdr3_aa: CASSAETGVTWYTEAFF; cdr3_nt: TGTGCCAGCAGCGCTGAGACAGGGGTAACTTGGTACACTGAAGCTTTCTTT
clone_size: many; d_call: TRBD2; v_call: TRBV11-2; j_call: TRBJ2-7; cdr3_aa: CASSIHDGLAGYDEQYF; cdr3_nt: TGTGCCAGCAGCATCCACGATGGGCTAGCGGGATATGACGAGCAGTACTTC
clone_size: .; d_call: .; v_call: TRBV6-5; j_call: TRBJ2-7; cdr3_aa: CASSLTRAIYEQYF; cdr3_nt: TGTGCCAGCAGTTTAACTAGGGCGATCTACGAGCAGTACTTC
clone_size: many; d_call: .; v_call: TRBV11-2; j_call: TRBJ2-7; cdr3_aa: CASSLEIATYEQYF; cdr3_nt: TGTGCCAGCAGCTTAGAGATCGCCACCTACGAGCAGTACTTC
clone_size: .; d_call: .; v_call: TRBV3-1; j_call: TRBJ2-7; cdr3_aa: CASSQGDGRLEQYF; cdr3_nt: TGTGCCAGCAGCCAAGGCGACGGTCGACTCGAGCAGTACTTC
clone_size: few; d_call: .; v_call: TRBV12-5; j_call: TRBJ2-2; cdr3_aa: CASGPDGNTGELFF; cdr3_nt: TGTGCTAGTGGCCCGGACGGGAACACCGGGGAGCTGTTTTTT
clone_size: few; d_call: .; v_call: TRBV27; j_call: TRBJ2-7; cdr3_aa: CASSQAGHYEQYF; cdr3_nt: TGTGCCAGCAGTCAAGCGGGACACTACGAGCAGTACTTC
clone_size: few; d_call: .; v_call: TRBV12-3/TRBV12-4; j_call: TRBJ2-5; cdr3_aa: CASSYSSATQYF; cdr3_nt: TGTGCCAGCAGTTATAGCTCGGCGACCCAGTACTTC
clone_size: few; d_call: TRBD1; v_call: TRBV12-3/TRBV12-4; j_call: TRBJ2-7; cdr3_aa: CASSSRGRYEQYF; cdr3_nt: TGTGCCAGCAGTTCCAGGGGGCGTTACGAGCAGTACTTC
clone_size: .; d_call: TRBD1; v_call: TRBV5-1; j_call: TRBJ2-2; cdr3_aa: CATSGGSGELFF; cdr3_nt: TGCGCCACTTCAGGGGGCTCCGGGGAGCTGTTTTTT
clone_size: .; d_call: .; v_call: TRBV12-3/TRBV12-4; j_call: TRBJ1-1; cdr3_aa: CASSLWVAPGTEAFF; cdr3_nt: TGTGCCAGCAGTTTATGGGTGGCGCCGGGAACTGAAGCTTTCTTT
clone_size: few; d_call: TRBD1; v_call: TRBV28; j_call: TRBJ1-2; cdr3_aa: CASRPGDRGRYGYTF; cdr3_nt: TGTGCCAGCAGGCCAGGAGACAGGGGTAGATATGGCTACACCTTC
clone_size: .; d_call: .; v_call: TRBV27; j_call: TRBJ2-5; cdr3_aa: CASSFDGEETQYF; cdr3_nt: TGTGCCAGCAGTTTCGACGGAGAAGAGACCCAGTACTTC
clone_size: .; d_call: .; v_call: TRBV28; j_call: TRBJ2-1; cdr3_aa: CTSSPTTLSGINEQFF; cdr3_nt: TGTACCAGCAGTCCAACGACTCTCTCAGGGATCAATGAGCAGTTCTTC
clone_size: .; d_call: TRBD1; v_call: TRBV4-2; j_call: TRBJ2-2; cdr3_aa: CASRQSGGAQNTGELFF; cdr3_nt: TGTGCCAGCAGACAGTCAGGGGGCGCCCAGAACACCGGGGAGCTGTTTTTT
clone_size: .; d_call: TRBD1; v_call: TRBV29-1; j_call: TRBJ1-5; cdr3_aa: CSVGTGEPQHF; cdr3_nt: TGCAGCGTAGGAACAGGGGAGCCCCAGCATTTT
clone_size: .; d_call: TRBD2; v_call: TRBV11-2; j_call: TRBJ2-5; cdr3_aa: CASSQGGDSGRGETQYF; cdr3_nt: TGTGCCAGCAGCCAAGGCGGGGATAGCGGGAGAGGAGAGACCCAGTACTTC
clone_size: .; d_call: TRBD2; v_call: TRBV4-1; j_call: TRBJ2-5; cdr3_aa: CASPLAICGAGGETQYF; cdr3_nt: TGCGCCAGCCCCCTCGCGATTTGTGGGGCGGGAGGAGAGACCCAGTACTTC
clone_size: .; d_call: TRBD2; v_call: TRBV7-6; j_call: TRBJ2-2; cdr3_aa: CASSLGGRASGELFF; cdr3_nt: TGTGCCAGCAGCTTAGGCGGGAGGGCCTCCGGGGAGCTGTTTTTT
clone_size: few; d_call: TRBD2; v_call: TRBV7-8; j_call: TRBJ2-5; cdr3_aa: CASSPRVTAGVGQETQYF; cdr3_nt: TGTGCCAGCAGCCCAAGGGTGACAGCGGGAGTCGGCCAAGAGACCCAGTACTTC
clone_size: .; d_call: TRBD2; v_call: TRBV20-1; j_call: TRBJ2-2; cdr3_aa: CSARTSTNTGELFF; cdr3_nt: TGCAGTGCACGGACTAGCACGAACACCGGGGAGCTGTTTTTT
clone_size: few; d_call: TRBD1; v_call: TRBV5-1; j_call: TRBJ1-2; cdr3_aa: CASSIPGQNLDGYTF; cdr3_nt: TGCGCCAGCAGCATACCGGGACAGAATCTGGACGGCTACACCTTC
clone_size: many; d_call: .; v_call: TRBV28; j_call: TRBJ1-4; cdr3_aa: CASSHRTINEKLFF; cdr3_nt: TGTGCCAGCAGTCACAGGACCATCAATGAAAAACTGTTTTTT
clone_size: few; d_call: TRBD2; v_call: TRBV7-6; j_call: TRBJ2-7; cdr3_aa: CASSYTSGDTYEQYF; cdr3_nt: TGTGCCAGCAGCTATACTAGCGGGGATACCTACGAGCAGTACTTC
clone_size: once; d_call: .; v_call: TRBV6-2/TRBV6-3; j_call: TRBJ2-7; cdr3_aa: CASSPDGRYEQYF; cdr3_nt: TGTGCCAGCAGTCCTGACGGGCGCTACGAGCAGTACTTC
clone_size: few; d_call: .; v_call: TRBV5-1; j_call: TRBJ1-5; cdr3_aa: CASSVGLNSNQPQHF; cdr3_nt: TGCGCCAGCAGCGTTGGACTGAATAGCAATCAGCCCCAGCATTTT
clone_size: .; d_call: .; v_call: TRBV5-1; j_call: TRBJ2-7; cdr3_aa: CASSFTQGSSYEQYF; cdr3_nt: TGCGCCAGCAGCTTTACTCAGGGGAGCTCCTACGAGCAGTACTTC
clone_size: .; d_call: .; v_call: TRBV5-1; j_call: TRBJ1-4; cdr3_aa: CASSSSLRGVGNRLFF; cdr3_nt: TGCGCCAGCAGCTCCTCTCTTAGGGGCGTCGGAAATCGACTGTTTTTT
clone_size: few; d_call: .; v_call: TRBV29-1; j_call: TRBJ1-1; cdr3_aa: CSVVSGVTEAFF; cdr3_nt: TGCAGCGTTGTTTCAGGGGTCACTGAAGCTTTCTTT
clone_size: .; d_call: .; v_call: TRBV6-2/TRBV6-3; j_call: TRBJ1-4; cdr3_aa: CASSPRQGLEEKLFF; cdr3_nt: TGTGCCAGCAGTCCTCGACAAGGGTTGGAGGAAAAACTGTTTTTT
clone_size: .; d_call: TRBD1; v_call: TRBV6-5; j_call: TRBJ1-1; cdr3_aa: CASSYSTGIATEAFF; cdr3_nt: TGTGCCAGCAGTTACTCGACAGGGATAGCCACTGAAGCTTTCTTT
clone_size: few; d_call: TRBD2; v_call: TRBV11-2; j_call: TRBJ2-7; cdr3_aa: CASSLDPAGGPIGEQYF; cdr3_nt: TGTGCCAGCAGCTTAGATCCAGCGGGAGGGCCTATTGGCGAGCAGTACTTC
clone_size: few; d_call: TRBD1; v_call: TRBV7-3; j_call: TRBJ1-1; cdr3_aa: CASSPNLRTGLTEAFF; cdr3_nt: TGTGCCAGCAGCCCCAACCTACGGACAGGGTTAACTGAAGCTTTCTTT
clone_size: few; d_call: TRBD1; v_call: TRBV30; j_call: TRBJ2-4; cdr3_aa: CAWDETGDSTNIQYF; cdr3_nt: TGTGCCTGGGACGAGACAGGGGATTCGACGAACATTCAGTACTTC
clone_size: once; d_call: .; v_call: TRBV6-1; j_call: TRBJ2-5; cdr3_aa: CASREGSSNNPETQYF; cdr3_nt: TGTGCCAGCAGAGAGGGTTCTAGCAATAACCCAGAGACCCAGTACTTC
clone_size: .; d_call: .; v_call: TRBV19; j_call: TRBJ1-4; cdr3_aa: CASDPTGLNEKLFF; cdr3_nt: TGTGCCAGCGACCCGACAGGCCTGAATGAAAAACTGTTTTTT
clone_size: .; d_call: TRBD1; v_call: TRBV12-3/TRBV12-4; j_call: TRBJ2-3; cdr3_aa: CASSLGGQGADTQYF; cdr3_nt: TGTGCCAGCAGTTTAGGTGGACAGGGGGCAGATACGCAGTATTTT
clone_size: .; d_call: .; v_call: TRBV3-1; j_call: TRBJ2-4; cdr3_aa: CASSQAPQGGDVYF; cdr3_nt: TGTGCCAGCAGCCAAGCCCCTCAGGGGGGAGACGTGTACTTC
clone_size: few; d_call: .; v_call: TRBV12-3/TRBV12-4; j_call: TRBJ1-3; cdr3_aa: CASSTGSGNTIYF; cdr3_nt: TGTGCCAGCAGCACGGGCTCTGGAAACACCATATATTTT
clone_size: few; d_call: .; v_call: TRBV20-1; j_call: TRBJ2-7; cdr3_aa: CSARASSAYEQYF; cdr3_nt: TGCAGTGCTAGAGCCAGCTCCGCATACGAGCAGTACTTC
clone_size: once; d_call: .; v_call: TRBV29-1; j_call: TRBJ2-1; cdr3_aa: CSVDGVRTYNEQFF; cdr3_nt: TGCAGCGTTGACGGGGTTCGCACCTACAATGAGCAGTTCTTC
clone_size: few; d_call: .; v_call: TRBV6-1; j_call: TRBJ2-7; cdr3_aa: CASSVGGVGLYF; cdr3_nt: TGTGCCAGCAGTGTGGGGGGCGTCGGTCTGTACTTC
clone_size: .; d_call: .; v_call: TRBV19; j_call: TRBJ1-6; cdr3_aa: CASTEGTTYNSPLHF; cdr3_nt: TGTGCCAGTACGGAGGGTACCACTTATAATTCACCCCTCCACTTT
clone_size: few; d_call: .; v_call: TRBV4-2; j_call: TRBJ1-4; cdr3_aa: CASRAAGEINEKLFF; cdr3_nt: TGTGCCAGCAGGGCAGCCGGCGAGATTAATGAAAAACTGTTTTTT
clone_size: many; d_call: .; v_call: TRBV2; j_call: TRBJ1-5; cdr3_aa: CASRRTVGNQPQHF; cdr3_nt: TGTGCCAGCAGGAGGACAGTGGGCAATCAGCCCCAGCATTTT
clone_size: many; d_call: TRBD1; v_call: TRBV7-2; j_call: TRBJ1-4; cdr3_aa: CASSATGGGEKLFF; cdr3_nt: TGTGCCAGCAGCGCCACAGGGGGAGGTGAAAAACTGTTTTTT
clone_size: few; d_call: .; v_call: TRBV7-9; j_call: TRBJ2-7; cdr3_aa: CASSRGMDEQYF; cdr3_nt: TGTGCCAGCAGTAGGGGGATGGACGAGCAGTACTTC
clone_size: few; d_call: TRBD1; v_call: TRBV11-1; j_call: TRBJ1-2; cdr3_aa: CASSFQAGGTNGYTF; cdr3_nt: TGTGCCAGCAGCTTTCAGGCAGGGGGCACGAATGGCTACACCTTC
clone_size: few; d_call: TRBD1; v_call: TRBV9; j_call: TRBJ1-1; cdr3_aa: CASSPGQGIFSEAFF; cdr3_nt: TGTGCCAGCAGCCCAGGACAGGGGATCTTCTCTGAAGCTTTCTTT
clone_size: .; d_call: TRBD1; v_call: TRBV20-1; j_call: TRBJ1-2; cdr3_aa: CSARRDRVGGYTF; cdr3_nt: TGCAGTGCACGCCGGGACAGGGTTGGTGGCTACACCTTC
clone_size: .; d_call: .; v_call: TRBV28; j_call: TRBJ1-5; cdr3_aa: CASSSKGGLRQPQHF; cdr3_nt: TGTGCCAGCAGCTCTAAGGGGGGGCTCCGCCAGCCCCAGCATTTT